The 25 T cell receptor beta chains presented below share a single source sample, sequenced in a study of shared T cell receptors in the human thymus. Sequenced by immunoSEQ multiplex PCR; TCRdb stores in-frame clones only, minus some. The data contain under 850,000 clones, roughly 88% of them singletons. This sample also belongs to another study, concerning human thymus T cells.

The sample comprised thymocytes. Receptors were obtained from a boy less than two years old with a congenital heart defect.

V and J are TRBV11-2 and TRBJ2-1, with a possible D match to TRBD1 (6 bases). The CDR3 covers 17 residues. Germline assignment: CDR1 SGHAT and CDR2 FQNNGV. Trimming removed 3 bases from V and 5 bases from J, with 20 bases in between. The CDR3 region is CASSFHPTHGQHNEQFF. The DNA for the CDR3 is TGTGCCAGCAGCTTTCACCCTACTCATGGACAGCACAATGAGCAGTTCTTC. The full variable domain, its missing parts supplied by reference TRBV11-2 and TRBJ2-1, is EAGVAQSPRYKIIEKRQSVAFWCNPISGHATLYWYQQILGQGPKLLIQFQNNGVVDDSQLPKDRFSAERLKGVDSTLKIQPAKLEDSAVYLCASSFHPTHGQHNEQFFGPGTRLTVL.

J is TRBJ1-1 and V is TRBV6-5; no definite D call. There are 14 residues in the CDR3. Between the trimmed V and J ends, which lost 0 bases and 4 bases, there was a span of 9 bases. The germline CDR1 and CDR2 sequences are MNHEY and SVGAGI. The chain's CDR3 is CASSYSKRGTEAFF. CDR3 DNA: TGTGCCAGCAGTTACTCGAAACGGGGCACTGAAGCTTTCTTT.

The chain employs TRBV19 and TRBJ1-5, with D maybe TRBD1 (5 bases). Germline assignment: CDR1 LNHDA and CDR2 SQIVND (reference sequence). The CDR3 spans 18 residues. With 5 bases removed from V and 1 base from J, the gap between germline ends came to 21 bases. The CDR3 nucleotides are TGTGCCAGTAGTTGCTGGGGCGGTGTCCATGAAAGCAATCAGCCCCAGCATTTT. Protein: CASSCWGGVHESNQPQHF.

The chain uses TRBV14 and TRBJ1-3; 11 bases agree with TRBD1. The ends lost 5 bases at V and 0 bases at J; junction bases unmatched: 3. CDR1 is SGHDN and CDR2 is FVKESK in the germline V gene. The CDR3 covers 16 residues. CDR3 protein: CASSSGQGDSGNTIYF. The CDR3 DNA is TGTGCCAGCAGCTCGGGACAGGGGGACTCTGGAAACACCATATATTTT.

This chain uses TRBV19 with TRBJ2-3, with D possibly being TRBD2 (5 bases). V lost 7 bases and J lost 2, with 10 bases in between. From germline, CDR1 is LNHDA and CDR2 SQIVND (reference sequence). The CDR3 is made up of 13 amino acids. This chain's CDR3 is CASKGRDTDTQYF. For the CDR3, the DNA is TGTGCCAGTAAAGGACGGGACACAGATACGCAGTATTTT.

This sequence joins TRBV2 and TRBJ2-1, with TRBD2 matching 9 bases. Germline-derived CDR1 and CDR2 are SNHLY and FYNNEI. The V gene end was trimmed by 8 bases and the J gene end by 4 bases; junction bases not matched to a gene: 9. The CDR3 has 15 residues. CDR3 sequence: CASGFRLADYNEQFF. CDR3 in DNA: TGTGCCAGCGGTTTTAGACTAGCGGATTACAATGAGCAGTTCTTC.

The chain links TRBV4-3 to TRBJ2-7; 11 nucleotides agree with TRBD2. The V and J ends lost 0 bases and 2 bases, in that order; junction bases with no gene match: 3. The CDR3 is made up of 16 amino acids. Germline-derived CDR1 and CDR2 are LGHNA and YSLEER. The CDR3 DNA reads as TGCGCCAGCAGCCAAGAGTGGACTAGCGGGCCCTACGAGCAGTACTTC. As protein: CASSQEWTSGPYEQYF.

The chain has TRBV27 and TRBJ2-4; a possible D gene is TRBD2 (6 bases). V was shortened by 6 bases and J by 1 base, with 10 bases between the two germline ends. Germline V gene data show CDR1 as MNHEY and CDR2 as SMNVEV (reference sequence). CDR3 length equals 14 residues. As DNA, the CDR3 is TGTGCCAGCAGCCCCACTAGCGCCAAAAACATTCAGTACTTC. Translated: CASSPTSAKNIQYF.

The genes are TRBV19 and TRBJ1-2, with TRBD1 as a possible D gene (5 bases). This CDR3 region has 14 residues. Germline CDR1 reads LNHDA; CDR2 reads SQIVND (reference sequence). V lost 3 bases to trimming and J lost 6 bases, with 14 bases between them. The CDR3 bases are TGTGCCAGTAGTATGCGGGGCGAACCCCATGGCTACACCTTC. It yields the protein CASSMRGEPHGYTF.

A single count supports this clone. The chain joins TRBV10-1 to TRBJ2-3; 11 bases match TRBD2. The junction had 7 bases not matched to a gene; V was cut back by 6 bases and J by 2 bases. There are 16 residues in the CDR3. Germline CDR1 and CDR2: WNHNN and SYGVQD (reference sequence). The CDR3 sequence: CASSPPTSGNTDTQYF. The DNA for the CDR3 is TGCGCCAGCAGCCCGCCGACTAGCGGGAACACAGATACGCAGTATTTT.

The chain combines TRBV11-3 with TRBJ2-2; 9 bases align to TRBD2. Germline values: CDR1 SGHNT, CDR2 YENEEA. The CDR3 spans 17 residues. Trimming removed 8 bases from V and 1 base from J; junction bases left unmatched: 11. The CDR3 DNA is TGTGCCAGCCAAGATGATGGGACTAGCAAGAACACCGGGGAGCTGTTTTTT. Protein: CASQDDGTSKNTGELFF. The variable domain in full, with the rest retrieved from reference TRBV11-3 and TRBJ2-2, is EAGVVQSPRYKIIEKKQPVAFWCNPISGHNTLYWYLQNLGQGPELLIRYENEEAVDDSQLPKDRFSAERLKGVDSTLKIQPAELGDSAVYLCASQDDGTSKNTGELFFGEGSRLTVL.

This chain links TRBV12-5 with TRBJ2-5, with D perhaps matching TRBD2 (5 bases). TRBJ2-7 explains the end of the DNA better; the J call may be wrong. The CDR3 covers 15 residues. Germline V gene sequence: CDR1 LGHNT, CDR2 FRNRAP. The CDR3 region has the DNA TGTGCTAGTGGGCCGGGGTCGGGCCCGTCCTACGAGCAGTACTTC. It specifies CASGPGSGPSYEQYF.

V is TRBV29-1 and J is TRBJ2-7; tentatively, D is TRBD1 (5 bases). The V gene lost 6 bases and the J gene lost 4 bases, with 19 bases spanning the gap. CDR3 length: 14 residues. CDR1 is SQVTM and CDR2 is ANQGSEA in the germline V gene. CDR3 protein: CSVTGLNQTYEQYF. The DNA of the CDR3 is TGCAGCGTCACAGGCTTAAACCAGACTTACGAGCAGTACTTC.

This chain uses TRBV14 with TRBJ2-7, with 7 bases lining up with TRBD1. The CDR3 covers 16 residues. CDR1 is SGHDN and CDR2 is FVKESK in the germline V gene. The V gene end was trimmed by 3 bases and the J gene end by 7 bases; junction bases not matched to a gene: 15. The DNA for the CDR3 is TGTGCCAGCAGCCAGACAGACAGGGAAGCCCCTACGGAGCAGTACTTC. This sequence encodes CASSQTDREAPTEQYF.

The V call is TRBV6-6, the J call TRBJ2-1; TRBD2 matches at 9 bases. V lost 2 bases to trimming and J lost 7 bases; unmatched junction nucleotides: 9. This CDR3 is 16 amino acids long. Germline-derived CDR1 and CDR2 are MNHNY and SVGAGI (reference sequence). CDR3 bases: TGTGCCAGCAGTTACCTTAGCGGGAGCGAGGTGAATGAGCAGTTCTTC. Its translation is CASSYLSGSEVNEQFF.

This chain connects TRBV5-4 to TRBJ1-5, with TRBD1 identical over 9 bases. The CDR3 loop spans 17 amino acids. Germline V gene data show CDR1 as SGHNT and CDR2 as YYREEE (reference sequence). V lost 4 bases to trimming and J lost 4 bases; unmatched junction nucleotides: 12. The CDR3 region has the DNA TGTGCCAGCAGCGATAGGGACAGGGTAGTAAGGAATCAGCCCCAGCATTTT. Encoded protein: CASSDRDRVVRNQPQHF.

In DNA form, the CDR3 reads TGTGCCAGCAGCCTCTGGCCAGTTGGAAACACCATATATTTT. Amino acid sequence: CASSLWPVGNTIYF. The chain carries TRBV6-5 and TRBJ1-3, with D uncertain. CDR3 length equals 14 residues. Trimming cost V 6 bases and J 3 bases, with 12 bases left between them. Germline CDR1 MNHEY, CDR2 SVGAGI.

As regards this clone: The junction shows a germline mismatch at one end, possibly a read error. Other DNA sequences in this specimen translate into the identical CDR3. V and J are TRBV5-6 and TRBJ1-3, with TRBD1 matching over 9 bases. The CDR3 has 14 residues. Per germline, CDR1 SGHDT and CDR2 YYEEEE. The CDR3 bases are TGCGCCAGCAGGTACAGGGGGCGCGGAAACACCATATATTTT. This gives the protein CASRYRGRGNTIYF.

The chain is built from TRBV27 and TRBJ1-2; D may be TRBD1 (6 bases). Germline lookup yields CDR1 MNHEY and CDR2 SMNVEV (reference sequence). V was trimmed by 6 bases and J by 4 bases, leaving 18 bases between them. The CDR3 runs to 15 residues. CDR3 sequence: CASRLNEQGIYGYTF. CDR3 sequence (DNA): TGTGCCAGCAGACTAAACGAACAGGGAATCTATGGCTACACCTTC.

This clone was seen a single time. Lacking the conserved final phenylalanine or tryptophan, this CDR3 likely reflects a read error. The chain joins TRBV5-4 to TRBJ2-7; a possible D gene is TRBD2 (6 bases). The length of the CDR3 is 19 residues. Trimming took off 0 bases at V and 3 bases at J, with 25 bases between the two ends. The germline gives CDR1 SGHNT, CDR2 YYREEE (reference sequence). The CDR3 DNA sequence: TGTGCCAGCAGCTTGGCGTCTAGCGAGCTCCCCGACGATCGCTACGAGCAGTACCTC. This translates into CASSLASSELPDDRYEQYL.

This clone was recorded only once. V usage is TRBV4-3 and J usage is TRBJ2-1; 8 bases match TRBD2. The CDR3 length is 15 residues. V lost 4 bases and J lost 9; bases outside the gene matches: 11. Germline CDR1 reads LGHNA; CDR2 reads YSLEER. The CDR3 spells CASSPRGKRESEQFF. For the CDR3, the DNA is TGCGCCAGCAGCCCCCGAGGGAAGCGGGAGAGTGAGCAGTTCTTC.

The chain has TRBV14 and TRBJ2-7; TRBD2 is a possible D gene (7 bases). Germline CDR1 reads SGHDN; CDR2 reads FVKESK. V lost 1 base, J lost 6 bases, and 28 bases lay in between. This CDR3 has 19 amino acids. Here the CDR3 reads CASSQGDLLRGAHGGEQYF. The CDR3 nucleotides read TGTGCCAGCAGCCAAGGTGATCTATTACGGGGGGCCCATGGAGGCGAGCAGTACTTC.

This chain connects TRBV28 to TRBJ1-1, with 10 bases lining up with TRBD1. CDR3 length: 13 amino acids. Per the germline V gene, CDR1 is MDHEN and CDR2 is SYDVKM. Trimming took 7 bases from V and 10 from J; bases not matched to a gene: 9. CDR3 coding DNA: TGTGCCAGCACCACGACAGGGGGCATGGCAGCTTTCTTT. As protein: CASTTTGGMAAFF.

This clone was detected only once. J is TRBJ2-5 and V is TRBV7-9; perhaps TRBD1 as D (6 bases). Trimming cost V 5 bases and J 2 bases, with 12 bases left between them. Germline assignment: CDR1 SEHNR and CDR2 FQNEAQ (reference sequence). The CDR3 spans 14 residues. CDR3 nucleotide sequence: TGTGCCAGCAGCGGACCGGGGACACAAGAGACCCAGTACTTC. This sequence encodes CASSGPGTQETQYF.

The genes are TRBV7-2 and TRBJ2-7, with 11 bases fitting TRBD2. V was pared by 6 bases and J by 3 bases, with 19 bases of the junction left unmatched. CDR3 length: 19 residues. Germline V CDR1 and CDR2: SGHTA, FQGNSA. The CDR3 coding sequence is TGTGCCAGCAGTCGCCACACTAGCGGGAGAAATCACAGGTTCTACGAGCAGTACTTC. Its protein product is CASSRHTSGRNHRFYEQYF. Based on the CDR3 plus reference TRBV7-2 and TRBJ2-7, the full variable domain is GAGVSQSPSNKVTEKGKDVELRCDPISGHTALYWYRQSLGQGLEFLIYFQGNSAPDKSGLPSDRFSAERTGGSVSTLTIQRTQQEDSAVYLCASSRHTSGRNHRFYEQYFGPGTRLTVT.